The 28 T cell receptor beta chains listed next were all sequenced from one sample in a study of beta chain features in type 1 diabetes. All of the isolated RNA was reverse transcribed, so expressed TCRB transcripts were sequenced. Repertoires were generated with immunoSEQ multiplex PCR, while TCRdb's copy carries only in-frame clones and drops some. The table has roughly 400,000 clones, approximately 14% seen once. What was sequenced was naive CD4+ T cells from blood. The source of these receptors is a man aged 25-45 years in good health.

This clone was detected once. The chain employs TRBV13 and TRBJ2-1; 8 bases agree with TRBD2. The J segment lost 4 bases and the V segment lost 1 base, leaving 15 bases of the junction unmatched. Germline CDR1 is PRHDT and CDR2 is FYEKMQ (reference sequence). This CDR3 spans 19 amino acids. CDR3 nucleotides: TGTGCCAGCAGCTTAGCTTCAGGCGGAATAGCGGGAATATACAATGAGCAGTTCTTC. Translation: CASSLASGGIAGIYNEQFF.

Comment on this clone: The DNA is omitted, as the CDR3 cannot be located on it reliably, and the CDR3 follows TCRdb's listing. CDR3 residues: CASSETVPGANVLTF. The chain joins TRBV2 to TRBJ2-6; the DNA was not used to check the table's D call, TRBD2. Ends included, the CDR3 has 15 residues. Germline V gives CDR1 SNHLY, CDR2 FYNNEI.

This clone was seen a handful of times. This rearrangement joins TRBV7-9 to TRBJ1-1; D might be TRBD1 (5 bases). The CDR3 extends over 14 amino acids. The V end was cut by 2 bases, the J end by 5 bases, with 12 bases between. In germline, CDR1 is SEHNR, CDR2 FQNEAQ (reference sequence). The chain's CDR3 is CASSLRAGNTEAFF. CDR3 sequence (DNA): TGTGCCAGCAGCTTAAGGGCAGGGAATACTGAAGCTTTCTTT.

Notes on this clone: The sample holds other DNA sequences that translate to the same CDR3. The rearrangement uses TRBV30 and TRBJ1-2; 7 bases match TRBD1. In germline, CDR1 is GTSNPN, CDR2 SVGIG (reference sequence). V gave up 2 bases and J gave up 7 bases; unmatched junction bases: 4. The length of the CDR3 is 12 residues. CDR3 residues: CAWSSQGGGYTF. DNA of the CDR3: TGTGCCTGGAGTAGCCAGGGGGGTGGCTACACCTTC.

This clone has just a few counts. The CDR3 region is CASSVFQGNYGYTF. CDR3 bases: TGTGCCAGCAGCGTATTTCAGGGGAACTATGGCTACACCTTC. This chain links TRBV9 with TRBJ1-2; D perhaps matches TRBD1 (6 bases). Trimming took off 1 base at V and 2 bases at J, with 9 bases between the two ends. This CDR3 comprises 14 residues. In germline, CDR1 is SGDLS, CDR2 YYNGEE.

Note on this clone: This CDR3 is also generated by other DNA sequences in the sample. The chain combines TRBV7-9 with TRBJ1-2, with 8 bases aligning to TRBD1. Germline CDR1 is SEHNR and CDR2 is FQNEAQ (reference sequence). After removal of 2 bases from V and 8 bases from J, the junction contained 1 base not matched to a gene. The CDR3 length is 12 residues. CDR3 DNA: TGTGCCAGCAGCTTATCAGGGGGCGGCTACACCTTC. It is translated as CASSLSGGGYTF.

V is TRBV9 and J is TRBJ2-5; TRBD1 is a possible D gene (6 bases). Gene TRBJ2-7 matches the end of the DNA better, so the J call may be wrong. The CDR3 is made up of 14 amino acids. Per the germline V gene, CDR1 is SGDLS and CDR2 is YYNGEE. The chain's CDR3 is CASSVFTGYHEQYF. The CDR3 region has the DNA TGTGCCAGCAGCGTATTCACAGGGTACCACGAGCAGTACTTC.

The V and J genes are TRBV5-1 and TRBJ1-4; D remains unclear. V lost 0 bases to trimming and J lost 8 bases, with 8 bases between them. Per the germline V gene, CDR1 is SGHRS and CDR2 is YFSETQ. The CDR3 spans 13 residues. CDR3 bases: TGCGCCAGCAGCTTGGGCCAGACGGAAAAACTGTTTTTT. Its translation: CASSLGQTEKLFF.

In its sample, this clone was seen a few times. The chain combines TRBV11-2 with TRBJ1-1, with D tentatively TRBD1 (5 bases). Trimming shortened V by 2 bases and J by 1 base, and 8 bases separated the two germline ends. This CDR3 is built from 14 residues. Germline V lookup: CDR1 SGHAT, CDR2 FQNNGV. Written as DNA, the CDR3 is TGTGCCAGCAGCTTAACTGACAGGAACACTGAAGCTTTCTTT. It yields the protein CASSLTDRNTEAFF.

The DNA for the CDR3 is TGTGCCAGCAGTGCCTTGGCGGGGGCCCGCACAGATACGCAGTATTTT. Its protein product is CASSALAGARTDTQYF. V gene TRBV2 combines with J gene TRBJ2-3, with D maybe TRBD2 (7 bases). The germline gives CDR1 SNHLY, CDR2 FYNNEI. The germline V and J ends were trimmed by 4 bases and 1 base, with 15 bases remaining between them. This CDR3 has 16 amino acids.

The chain uses TRBV4-1 and TRBJ1-5; D unresolved. CDR3 length: 14 amino acids. Germline V CDR1 and CDR2: MGHRA, YSYEKL. Between the trimmed V and J ends, which lost 5 bases and 4 bases, there was a span of 12 bases. The CDR3 is CASSVSRGNQPQHF. CDR3 sequence (DNA): TGCGCCAGCAGCGTATCGAGAGGGAATCAGCCCCAGCATTTT.

The chain has TRBV9 and TRBJ2-5; 8 nucleotides line up with TRBD2. V was pared by 0 bases and J by 4 bases, with 5 bases of the junction left unmatched. CDR1 is SGDLS, CDR2 YYNGEE, per germline. The CDR3 has 15 residues. The CDR3 spells CASSVGVSGAETQYF. In nucleotides, the CDR3 is TGTGCCAGCAGCGTAGGGGTTAGCGGGGCAGAGACCCAGTACTTC. Drawing the rest from reference TRBV9 and TRBJ2-5, the complete variable domain is DSGVTQTPKHLITATGQRVTLRCSPRSGDLSVYWYQQSLDQGLQFLIQYYNGEERAKGNILERFSAQQFPDLHSELNLSSLELGDSALYFCASSVGVSGAETQYFGPGTRLLVL.

In this sample, this clone turned up a few times. CDR3 amino acids: CASSHGTGKDGYTF. The CDR3 DNA follows: TGTGCCAGCAGCCACGGGACAGGGAAAGATGGCTACACCTTC. V and J are TRBV4-2 and TRBJ1-2; 9 bases map to TRBD1. V trimming: 3 bases; J trimming: 6 bases; junction bases outside the gene matches: 5. This CDR3 contains 14 residues. The germline V gene encodes CDR1 LGHNA and CDR2 YNFKEQ.

CDR3 protein: CASSQAGTRSDTQYF. The CDR3 DNA follows: TGCGCCAGCAGCCAAGCCGGGACTAGATCAGATACGCAGTATTTT. The chain recombines TRBV4-1 with TRBJ2-3; 8 nucleotides match TRBD2. The CDR3 has 15 residues. V dropped 1 base and J dropped 4; count of bases not matched to a gene: 4. The germline CDR1 and CDR2 sequences are MGHRA and YSYEKL.

This clone showed up just a few times. Additional DNA sequences in this sample encode the identical CDR3. The chain carries TRBV7-9 and TRBJ2-1; D is perhaps TRBD2 (5 bases). CDR3 length equals 13 residues. V lost 1 base and J lost 4, with 5 bases in between. Germline V lookup: CDR1 SEHNR, CDR2 FQNEAQ (reference sequence). CDR3 DNA sequence: TGTGCCAGCAGCTTAGGGGAGTACAATGAGCAGTTCTTC. Residues: CASSLGEYNEQFF.

This clone occurred a few times. V and J are TRBV5-1 and TRBJ2-5; perhaps TRBD2 as D (6 bases). CDR3 length: 14 amino acids. V shed 1 base and J shed 2 bases, with 9 bases lying between them. Germline CDR1 reads SGHRS; CDR2 reads YFSETQ. The CDR3 here is CASSLKTSQETQYF. The CDR3 DNA reads TGCGCCAGCAGCTTGAAGACTAGTCAAGAGACCCAGTACTTC.

This clone has just a few counts. The rearrangement links TRBV27 to TRBJ2-7; no clear D. The length of the CDR3 is 13 residues. From germline, CDR1 is MNHEY and CDR2 SMNVEV (reference sequence). The V end was cut by 4 bases, the J end by 1 base, with 8 bases between. Written as DNA, the CDR3 is TGTGCCAGCAGTTATCGTCAGTCCTACGAGCAGTACTTC. Residues: CASSYRQSYEQYF.

In this sample, this clone turned up a few times. The genes are TRBV23-1 and TRBJ1-4; 7 positions agree with TRBD1. TRBV23-1 is flagged as an ORF with uncertain function. This CDR3 contains 16 residues. V lost 2 bases and J lost 5; bases outside the gene matches: 8. The CDR3 DNA is TGCGCCAGCAGTCAACCCCCGACAGGGCCAAATGAAAAACTGTTTTTT. Its translation: CASSQPPTGPNEKLFF.

The CDR3 DNA sequence: TGTGCCAGTAGTAAGCTCCAGACAAACCTAGCCAAAAACATTCAGTACTTC. Translation: CASSKLQTNLAKNIQYF. The chain is built from TRBV19 and TRBJ2-4; D uncertain. V was cut by 4 bases and J by 0 bases, with 16 bases left in between. The CDR3 runs to 17 residues. Germline lookup yields CDR1 LNHDA and CDR2 SQIVND (reference sequence).

The rearrangement links TRBV25-1 to TRBJ2-3; 7 bases match TRBD2. This CDR3 has 15 residues. With V trimmed by 5 bases and J by 2 bases, 7 bases remained unmatched. CDR1 is MGHDK and CDR2 is SYGVNS in the germline V gene. The CDR3 sequence: CASSRSTSVTDTQYF. CDR3 nucleotide sequence: TGTGCCAGCAGTCGGAGTACTAGCGTCACAGATACGCAGTATTTT.

Only a few counts were recorded for this clone. The chain joins TRBV9 to TRBJ1-1; 7 nucleotides line up with TRBD1. Trimming at V came to 4 bases and at J to 4 bases, leaving 4 bases not matched to a gene. CDR1 and CDR2 (germline): SGDLS, YYNGEE. The CDR3 sequence is 13 residues long. CDR3 nucleotides: TGTGCCAGCAGCACTACAGGGGTCACTGAAGCTTTCTTT. Amino acid sequence: CASSTTGVTEAFF.

CDR3 loop: CASSSEVLVSNRRDTQYF. In DNA form, the CDR3 reads TGTGCCAGCAGCTCAGAAGTACTAGTTAGTAATCGCCGAGATACGCAGTATTTT. The chain has TRBV11-2 and TRBJ2-3, with D possibly being TRBD2 (5 bases). The CDR3 has 18 residues. Looked up from germline, CDR1 is SGHAT and CDR2 is FQNNGV. Trimming took 4 bases from V and 5 from J, leaving 25 bases between them.

The rearrangement links TRBV4-1 to TRBJ2-7, with a tentative D call TRBD1 (5 bases). The CDR3 extends over 15 amino acids. Germline V gene lookup returns CDR1 MGHRA and CDR2 YSYEKL. Trimming pared 2 bases from V and 3 bases from J, leaving 14 bases between. DNA for the CDR3: TGCGCCAGCAGCCAACAACGTGACAGACTCTACGAGCAGTACTTC. Its protein is CASSQQRDRLYEQYF.

J is TRBJ1-6 and V is TRBV4-3; unclear D gene. The CDR3 is made up of 20 amino acids. Germline CDR1 LGHNA, CDR2 YSLEER. V was pared by 3 bases and J by 0 bases, with 21 bases between. DNA of the CDR3: TGCGCCAGCAGCCAGCGTAAGGGAGTTGCGGGTAGCTCCTATAATTCACCCCTCCACTTT. It translates to CASSQRKGVAGSSYNSPLHF.

This clone was counted between two and nine times. Here the CDR3 reads CASSQHPGETQYF. The CDR3 nucleotides read TGCGCCAGCAGCCAACATCCGGGGGAGACCCAGTACTTC. This chain links TRBV4-3 with TRBJ2-5; tentatively, D is TRBD2 (5 bases). This CDR3 contains 13 residues. Germline-derived CDR1 and CDR2 are LGHNA and YSLEER. V gave up 2 bases and J gave up 5 bases, with 9 bases separating them.

This chain connects TRBV10-3 to TRBJ1-4; weak D call: TRBD1 (6 bases). CDR3 length: 15 amino acids. CDR1 and CDR2 (germline): ENHRY, SYGVKD. Between the trimmed V and J ends, which lost 4 bases and 7 bases, there was a span of 16 bases. The CDR3 region is CAISATGRVGEKLFF. CDR3 in DNA: TGTGCCATCAGTGCGACAGGCCGAGTCGGTGAAAAACTGTTTTTT.

This clone was counted a few times. This chain uses TRBV13 with TRBJ1-1; D is unresolved. V was shortened by 5 bases and J by 6 bases, with 13 bases between the two germline ends. Looked up from germline, CDR1 is PRHDT and CDR2 is FYEKMQ (reference sequence). The CDR3 runs to 13 residues. Written as DNA, the CDR3 is TGTGCCAGCAGCCCACGAAGGAGGGCTGAAGCTTTCTTT. Protein sequence: CASSPRRRAEAFF.

A few counts support this clone. The chain combines TRBV7-3 with TRBJ2-5; TRBD1 matches 7 bases. V was clipped by 5 bases and J by 5 bases; unmatched bases: 14. CDR1 and CDR2 (germline): SGHTA, FQGTGA. The CDR3 totals 16 residues. CDR3 sequence reads: CASSPLHRGPRETQYF. The CDR3 nucleotides are TGTGCCAGCAGCCCCCTCCACAGGGGACCCCGGGAGACCCAGTACTTC.